This section outlines one T cell receptor beta chain sequence together with its context. This clonotype appeared once. The antigen it recognizes is unknown. It is likely a read error, because the conserved phenylalanine at the end of the CDR3 is missing. It is unclear where the CDR3 begins or ends on the DNA, so no DNA is shown, and the CDR3 is as TCRdb lists it. From its first to its last residue, the CDR3 has 16 amino acids. Taken from the germline V gene (reference sequence), the CDR1 and CDR2 loops are LNHDA and SQIVND. TCR beta VDJ combination and CDR3 sequence profiling used genomic DNA as the template. An Illumina HiSeq 2000 was the platform used for TCR repertoire sequencing. The original methods were these. TRBV/TRBJ rearrangement plots, CDR3 size and DJ length profiles, and Simpson's diversity index were used to assess repertoires. The most abundant DNA sequence in the deep sequencing data was taken as the immunodominant clone. CDR3 amino acid sequences were screened for sharing across subjects and were compared with published repertoires and the VDJdb database. Through fastp at Q25 and MiXCR, TCRdb rebuilt clones from the public reads, retaining in-frame beta chains. Every CDR3 protein is listed once, alongside the most common genes and DNA of its rows. For this entry, the V and J calls and clone size follow TCRdb and not the study's own pipeline. The sample table lists about 420,000 distinct CDR3 sequences, around 68% of them with a count of one. 4% of the sample goes to the ten largest clones.

The data were taken from a study of CD8+CD57+ T cells in acquired aplastic anemia (dated by TCRdb to about 2018). About the full investigation: Extracted DNA from sorted CD4+ and CD8+ cells averaged around 3.4 ug, ranging from about 0.18 to 27.4 ug. An average of approximately 10 million reads for CD4+ cells and under 12 million reads for CD8+ cells was obtained from healthy donor samples. What the study reported, not specific to this receptor: Although roughly 29 CD8+ CDR3 sequences were shared by patients and controls, these sequences appeared highly expressed in patients and within the immunodominant clones of patients. Between patients and healthy controls, no significant difference in CD8+ Simpson's diversity was found (P=0.060).

In this study, sorted CD4+ and CD8+ T cells from the blood of healthy subjects and of severe aplastic anemia patients had their TCR repertoires deep-sequenced. Ficoll-Paque density gradient centrifugation was used to isolate peripheral blood mononuclear cells. CD4+ and CD8+ T cells were sorted by FACS or magnetic beads before DNA extraction. The sequenced sample was sorted CD4+, CD8+, or CD8+CD57+ T cells (not recorded which) from PBMCs. This chain is built from TRBV19 and TRBJ1-1; the D segment call TRBD1 is taken from the table without a DNA check. The TCR sequence derives from a human donor in good health, serving as a control. The encoded CDR3 is CASSIGTGSGRTVSWL.